The entry that follows covers one T cell receptor beta chain sequence. Its specificity is not known. Each CDR3 protein is one row after TCRdb ran MiXCR on the RT-PCR reads. The sample holds 430,000 or so distinct CDR3 sequences, approximately 10% seen once. The data are from a study of response to subunit inactivated influenza vaccine. The study's findings and limits: Authors suggested few new T cells are recruited by each seasonal influenza vaccination.

CDR1 and CDR2 (germline): SQVTM, ANQGSEA. This CDR3 has 12 amino acids. The V gene lost 4 bases and the J gene lost 8 bases, with 12 bases spanning the gap. Here the sequenced sample was PBMCs from blood, taken 45 days after vaccination. The sequence came from a man aged 45-65 years who received an inactivated influenza vaccine. The chain links TRBV29-1 to TRBJ2-1; D uncertain. CDR3 nucleotide sequence: TGCAGCGTTGCCCCCACGGTGGATGAGCAGTTCTTC. It translates to CSVAPTVDEQFF.